A single sample gave rise to the 25 T cell receptor beta chains below, sequenced in a study of shared clonotypes between healthy human individuals. CD8 cells regarded as naive lacked CD45RO, were positively chosen for CCR7, and omitted terminally differentiated effector memory CD45RA+ cells. The assay was immunoSEQ multiplex PCR, and TCRdb's table has in-frame clones only and misses some. The sample lists some 2 million clones, over 85% occurring once. The sample comprised naive CD8+ T cells sorted from blood. Source of these receptors: a man between 18 and 29 years old in good health.

The table lists this clone with a count of one. V is TRBV19 and J is TRBJ1-6; tentatively, D is TRBD1 (5 bases). CDR3 length: 15 residues. Germline lookup yields CDR1 LNHDA and CDR2 SQIVND (reference sequence). V was shortened by 0 bases and J by 9 bases, with 12 bases between the two germline ends. This CDR3 reads CASSIDIGDSSPLHF. In DNA, the CDR3 is TGTGCCAGTAGTATAGATATAGGGGACTCTTCACCCCTCCACTTT.

CDR3 protein: CSVEVVTEAFF. Written as DNA, the CDR3 is TGCAGCGTTGAAGTGGTCACTGAAGCTTTCTTT. J is TRBJ1-1 and V is TRBV29-1, with D uncertain. The CDR3 has 11 amino acids. Germline CDR1 reads SQVTM; CDR2 reads ANQGSEA. V gave up 1 base and J gave up 4 bases, with 4 bases separating them.

The J gene is TRBJ2-7, the V gene TRBV7-9; D is possibly TRBD2 (6 bases). CDR1 SEHNR and CDR2 FQNEAQ come from the germline V gene (reference sequence). The CDR3 consists of 13 residues. Between the trimmed V and J ends, which lost 6 bases and 7 bases, there was a span of 16 bases. The CDR3 loop is CASSPVGLSEQYF. As DNA, the CDR3 is TGTGCCAGCAGTCCCGTGGGACTTTCGGAGCAGTACTTC.

This sequence joins TRBV27 and TRBJ2-7; D may be TRBD1 (5 bases). This CDR3 contains 14 residues. The germline V gene has CDR1 MNHEY and CDR2 SMNVEV (reference sequence). Trimming took off 5 bases at V and 3 bases at J, with 14 bases between the two ends. CDR3 in DNA: TGTGCCAGCAGTCTATGGGGCAGGTTCTACGAGCAGTACTTC. Amino acids: CASSLWGRFYEQYF.

The chain links TRBV19 to TRBJ1-2; D is uncertain. V lost 6 bases and J 4 bases, leaving 6 bases between the germline ends. There are 11 residues in the CDR3. CDR1 LNHDA and CDR2 SQIVND come from the germline V gene (reference sequence). CDR3 sequence: CASSRSYGYTF. In DNA form, the CDR3 reads TGTGCCAGTAGCCGGAGCTATGGCTACACCTTC. The variable domain in full, completed from reference TRBV19 and TRBJ1-2, reads DGGITQSPKYLFRKEGQNVTLSCEQNLNHDAMYWYRQDPGQGLRLIYYSQIVNDFQKGDIAEGYSVSREKKESFPLTVTSAQKNPTAFYLCASSRSYGYTFGSGTRLTVV.

The chain employs TRBV28 and TRBJ2-5; D might be TRBD1 (6 bases). CDR3 length: 14 residues. V dropped 3 bases and J dropped 3 bases, with 11 bases sitting between them. Per the germline V gene, CDR1 is MDHEN and CDR2 is SYDVKM. CDR3 DNA: TGTGCCAGCAGTTTCCGGGACAATGAAGAGACCCAGTACTTC. It yields the protein CASSFRDNEETQYF.

The genes are TRBV4-1 and TRBJ2-5, with D uncertain. Deletions cut 0 bases from V and 1 base from J, with 9 bases between. This CDR3 spans 15 amino acids. In germline, CDR1 is MGHRA, CDR2 YSYEKL. CDR3 nucleotide sequence: TGCGCCAGCAGCCAAGATCTAAGACTCCAAGAGACCCAGTACTTC. Translating gives CASSQDLRLQETQYF.

V usage is TRBV27 and J usage is TRBJ2-2, with 14 bases aligning to TRBD2. V lost 2 bases, J lost 2 bases, and 7 bases stayed unmatched. The CDR3 loop spans 19 amino acids. Germline V gene lookup returns CDR1 MNHEY and CDR2 SMNVEV (reference sequence). The CDR3 is CASSLRGLAGATNTGELFF. In DNA, the CDR3 is TGTGCCAGCAGTTTAAGGGGACTAGCGGGAGCGACAAACACCGGGGAGCTGTTTTTT.

This clone was recorded only once. CDR3 DNA: TGCGCCAGCAGCCAAGATGAGGGGCCAGAGACCCAGTACTTC. Its protein product is CASSQDEGPETQYF. This sequence joins TRBV4-3 and TRBJ2-5; TRBD1 or TRBD2 may be the D gene (5 bases each). This CDR3 has 14 residues. Trimming took 0 bases from V and 4 from J, leaving 9 bases between them. The germline gives CDR1 LGHNA, CDR2 YSLEER.

The chain has TRBV9 and TRBJ2-2; possibly TRBD2 for D (5 bases). The CDR3 runs to 14 residues. From germline, CDR1 is SGDLS and CDR2 YYNGEE. V lost 1 base and J lost 3, with 7 bases in between. For the CDR3, the DNA is TGTGCCAGCAGCGTATTACTAGACACCGGGGAGCTGTTTTTT. It specifies CASSVLLDTGELFF.

Concerning this clone: The sample contains more than one DNA sequence encoding this CDR3. The rearrangement joins TRBV27 to TRBJ2-7; possibly TRBD2 for D (6 bases). Trimming pared 2 bases from V and 6 bases from J, leaving 8 bases between. The CDR3 totals 12 residues. Per germline, CDR1 MNHEY and CDR2 SMNVEV (reference sequence). CDR3 nucleotide sequence: TGTGCCAGCAGTTTACAGGGAGGCGAGCAGTACTTC. This translates into CASSLQGGEQYF.

The rearrangement links TRBV6-6 to TRBJ2-2, with D possibly TRBD2 on 5 matching bases. The V end was cut by 9 bases, the J end by 5 bases, with 10 bases between. In germline, CDR1 is MNHNY, CDR2 SVGAGI (reference sequence). This CDR3 spans 12 amino acids. The CDR3 loop reads CARHWETGELFF. CDR3 coding DNA: TGTGCCAGACATTGGGAGACCGGGGAGCTGTTTTTT.

The chain couples TRBV28 to TRBJ1-4; D not certain. Trimming removed 5 bases from V and 3 bases from J, with 7 bases in between. Germline CDR1 reads MDHEN; CDR2 reads SYDVKM. This CDR3 comprises 13 residues. CDR3 protein: CASSVVANEKLFF. The CDR3, as DNA: TGTGCCAGCAGTGTGGTAGCTAATGAAAAACTGTTTTTT.

The V and J genes are TRBV19 and TRBJ2-5; tentative D call: TRBD1 (8 bases). The V end was cut by 5 bases, the J end by 2 bases, with 18 bases between. The CDR3 is 16 amino acids. Germline assignment: CDR1 LNHDA and CDR2 SQIVND (reference sequence). The CDR3: CASSPDREGIQETQYF. The CDR3 DNA reads TGTGCCAGTAGTCCGGACAGGGAGGGGATACAAGAGACCCAGTACTTC.

This clone was observed once. The J gene is TRBJ2-7, the V gene TRBV13, with D hard to call. The V gene's germline CDR1 is PRHDT and CDR2 FYEKMQ (reference sequence). The CDR3 totals 15 residues. V shed 4 bases and J shed 2 bases, with 15 bases lying between them. In DNA form, the CDR3 reads TGTGCCAGCAGCTCCTCAGAGCTTCATACCTACGAGCAGTACTTC. Protein sequence: CASSSSELHTYEQYF.

The gene calls are TRBV27 and TRBJ2-3; 7 bases fit TRBD2. This CDR3 has 15 residues. The germline V gene encodes CDR1 MNHEY and CDR2 SMNVEV (reference sequence). V lost 1 base to trimming and J lost 4 bases; unmatched junction nucleotides: 5. The DNA of the CDR3 is TGTGCCAGCAGTTTATGGGGGGGAGTTCCAGATACGCAGTATTTT. It encodes CASSLWGGVPDTQYF.

The CDR3 region is CASSDDLAGGQKTQYF. The CDR3 DNA sequence: TGTGCCAGCAGTGACGATCTAGCGGGAGGGCAAAAGACCCAGTACTTC. The V gene is TRBV2, the J gene TRBJ2-5, with 12 nucleotides matching TRBD2. Germline V gene sequence: CDR1 SNHLY, CDR2 FYNNEI. The CDR3 runs 16 residues. The trim removed 3 bases at V and 6 bases at J, leaving 8 bases unmatched.

The chain has TRBV5-5 and TRBJ2-7; D call uncertain. The germline gives CDR1 SGHKS, CDR2 YYEKEE (reference sequence). V was trimmed by 2 bases and J by 3 bases, leaving 9 bases between them. This CDR3 is 13 amino acids long. DNA of the CDR3: TGTGCCAGCAGCTTCGTCCCGCGCTACGAGCAGTACTTC. Translating it yields CASSFVPRYEQYF. The full variable domain, in which reference TRBV5-5 and TRBJ2-7 provide the parts outside the CDR3, is DAGVTQSPTHLIKTRGQQVTLRCSPISGHKSVSWYQQVLGQGPQFIFQYYEKEERGRGNFPDRFSARQFPNYSSELNVNALLLGDSALYLCASSFVPRYEQYFGPGTRLTVT.

This clone was seen just once. The chain uses TRBV29-1 and TRBJ1-1, with a possible D match to TRBD1 (5 bases). The CDR3 consists of 17 residues. V was shortened by 6 bases and J by 1 base, with 24 bases between the two germline ends. Germline V gene lookup returns CDR1 SQVTM and CDR2 ANQGSEA. Written as DNA, the CDR3 is TGCAGCGTGGTCACCCGTCCAGTCACAGGACCGAACACTGAAGCTTTCTTT. It encodes CSVVTRPVTGPNTEAFF.

Details on this clone: Other DNA sequences from this sample encode an identical CDR3 as well. The chain joins TRBV20-1 to TRBJ2-7; a possible D gene is TRBD1 (6 bases). The CDR3 covers 11 residues. Germline V gives CDR1 DFQATT, CDR2 SNEGSKA (reference sequence). The V end was cut by 6 bases, the J end by 0 bases, with 6 bases between. The CDR3 nucleotides are TGCAGTGCGGACAGCTCCTACGAGCAGTACTTC. This codes for CSADSSYEQYF.

This clone was observed a single time. The chain combines TRBV27 with TRBJ1-2; the D is unclear. Germline CDR1 MNHEY, CDR2 SMNVEV (reference sequence). Trimming shortened V by 5 bases and J by 3 bases, and 16 bases separated the two germline ends. The CDR3 sequence is 15 residues long. DNA for the CDR3: TGTGCCAGCAGTGCGTCGGGTTTCGACCACTATGGCTACACCTTC. As protein: CASSASGFDHYGYTF.

This rearrangement joins TRBV6-5 to TRBJ2-6; maybe TRBD2 (5 bases). V was cut by 2 bases and J by 2 bases, with 10 bases left in between. Germline V gene sequence: CDR1 MNHEY, CDR2 SVGAGI. CDR3 size: 16 residues. The CDR3 coding sequence is TGTGCCAGCAGTTACAACGGACTGACTGGGGCCAACGTCCTGACTTTC. It specifies CASSYNGLTGANVLTF.

J is TRBJ1-1 and V is TRBV15; D remains unclear. The CDR3 loop spans 11 amino acids. Trimming removed 2 bases from V and 7 bases from J, with 5 bases in between. Looked up from germline, CDR1 is LNHNV and CDR2 is YYDKDF (reference sequence). CDR3 residues: CATSRRSEAFF. The CDR3 DNA is TGTGCCACCAGCAGAAGGAGTGAAGCTTTCTTT.

V and J are TRBV4-1 and TRBJ2-7; the D gene could be TRBD1 or TRBD2 (5 bases each). CDR1 is MGHRA, CDR2 YSYEKL, per germline. Trimming shortened V by 4 bases and J by 5 bases, and 18 bases separated the two germline ends. The CDR3 sequence is 15 residues long. CDR3 protein: CASSPGRGVIDEQYF. The DNA of the CDR3 is TGCGCCAGCAGCCCAGGGCGAGGGGTGATCGACGAGCAGTACTTC.

This clone was picked up one time. The J gene is TRBJ2-5, the V gene TRBV5-1; 10 bases are a match to TRBD2. The germline V gene encodes CDR1 SGHRS and CDR2 YFSETQ. The CDR3 runs to 18 residues. V gave up 0 bases and J gave up 0 bases; unmatched junction bases: 8. This CDR3 is CASSLGLAGDPNQETQYF. CDR3 nucleotides: TGCGCCAGCAGCTTGGGGCTAGCGGGGGACCCAAACCAAGAGACCCAGTACTTC. Together with reference TRBV5-1 and TRBJ2-5, the CDR3 gives the full variable domain: KAGVTQTPRYLIKTRGQQVTLSCSPISGHRSVSWYQQTPGQGLQFLFEYFSETQRNKGNFPGRFSGRQFSNSRSEMNVSTLELGDSALYLCASSLGLAGDPNQETQYFGPGTRLLVL.